This T cell receptor beta chain is from a study of blood T cell repertoires in COVID-19. Study details: Specimens from acute and convalescent COVID-19 originated in the United States, Italy and Spain. From T cells, B-cell-depleted T cells, or PBMCs came the material, which was cDNA or gDNA.

While infection was still active, Seattle patients were enrolled and then followed longitudinally. Source study methods: From reference gene primer amplification, estimates of nucleated cell counts were derived. This table comes from immunoSEQ multiplex PCR, and its TCRdb copy is limited to in-frame clones, with some not included. V and J calls and clone size are given by that table; D and trimming were obtained from the DNA. Among about 260,000 clones listed, more than 85% were seen once. After removal of 0 bases from V and 3 bases from J, the junction contained 6 bases not matched to a gene. Per germline, CDR1 LGHDT and CDR2 YNNKEL (reference sequence). The CDR3 consists of 17 residues.

The sequence came from a person in their late teens or twenties with COVID-19, enrolled during active disease. This sequence joins TRBV3-1 (or the pseudogene TRBV3-2) and TRBJ2-2; the match to TRBD2 covers 8 bases. Input material: peripheral blood. The CDR3: CASSQDLAGGDTGELFF. CDR3 DNA: TGTGCCAGCAGCCAAGATCTCGCGGGAGGAGACACCGGGGAGCTGTTTTTT.